These 4 T cell receptor beta chains came from one sample sequenced in a study of CD8+ T cells in alopecia areata. Alopecia areata patients provided lesional scalp punch biopsies and peripheral blood. cDNA reverse transcribed from extracted RNA served as the sequencing template. Sequencing was performed with immunoSEQ multiplex PCR; in TCRdb, only in-frame clones are kept and a portion is missing. The sample carries about 5,000 clones, around 58% recorded once. The sequences come from skin, collected at week 0. All receptors derive from a human donor with alopecia areata.

This chain joins TRBV19 and TRBJ1-6; D not certain. This CDR3 spans 13 amino acids. Germline CDR1 and CDR2: LNHDA and SQIVND (reference sequence). V lost 8 bases and J 7 bases, leaving 12 bases between the germline ends. The CDR3: CASGSVRNSPLHF. The CDR3 DNA sequence: TGTGCCAGTGGGTCTGTCAGAAATTCACCCCTCCACTTT.

The rearrangement joins TRBV12-5 to TRBJ2-7, with D unresolved. Germline values: CDR1 LGHNT, CDR2 FRNRAP. The V and J ends lost 6 bases and 4 bases respectively, with 13 bases between them. The CDR3 has 13 residues. The CDR3 region is CASGMPPKYEQYF. The DNA for the CDR3 is TGTGCTAGTGGAATGCCCCCCAAATACGAGCAGTACTTC.

The table lists this clone with a few counts. The chain uses TRBV7-9 and TRBJ2-3; D is unresolved. The CDR3 totals 16 residues. Trimming shortened V by 1 base and J by 1 base, and 12 bases separated the two germline ends. Germline V gene sequence: CDR1 SEHNR, CDR2 FQNEAQ (reference sequence). The CDR3 region is CASSLGWYGRTDTQYF. DNA for the CDR3: TGTGCCAGCAGCTTAGGTTGGTACGGACGCACAGATACGCAGTATTTT.

The chain recombines TRBV11-2 with TRBJ1-1; no clear D gene. V dropped 0 bases and J dropped 1 base, with 6 bases sitting between them. Per the germline V gene, CDR1 is SGHAT and CDR2 is FQNNGV. The CDR3 extends over 14 amino acids. This CDR3 is CASSLDLQNTEAFF. CDR3 in DNA: TGTGCCAGCAGCTTAGATCTCCAGAACACTGAAGCTTTCTTT.